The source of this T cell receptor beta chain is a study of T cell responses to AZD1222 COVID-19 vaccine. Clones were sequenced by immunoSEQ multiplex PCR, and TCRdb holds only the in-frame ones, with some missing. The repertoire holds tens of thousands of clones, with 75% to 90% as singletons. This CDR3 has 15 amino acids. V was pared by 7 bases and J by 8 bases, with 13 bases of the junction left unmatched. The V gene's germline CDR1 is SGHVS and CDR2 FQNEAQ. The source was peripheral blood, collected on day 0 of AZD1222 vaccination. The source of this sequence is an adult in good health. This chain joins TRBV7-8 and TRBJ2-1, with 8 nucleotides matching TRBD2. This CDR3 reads CASTRPAGGVYEQFF. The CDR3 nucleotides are TGTGCCAGCACCCGCCCCGCGGGGGGTGTCTATGAGCAGTTCTTC.